These 18 T cell receptor beta chains were all obtained from the same sample, sequenced in a study of T cells after somatic rescue of genetic block. Measured with immunoSEQ multiplex PCR; TCRdb has only the in-frame clones, and not every one. In the table there are approximately 58,000 clones, approximately 96% of which are singletons. Sequences were obtained from peripheral blood mononuclear cells (PBMCs). All receptors derive from a child under two years old.

The rearrangement links TRBV27 to TRBJ2-1; D may correspond to TRBD1 or TRBD2 (5 bases each). The V gene lost 3 bases and the J gene lost 9 bases, with 15 bases spanning the gap. The CDR3 consists of 14 residues. Germline CDR1 is MNHEY and CDR2 is SMNVEV (reference sequence). Here the CDR3 DNA reads TGTGCCAGCAGTTTCACAGGTGGTGGACTTGAGCAGTTCTTC. Residues: CASSFTGGGLEQFF.

J is TRBJ1-1 and V is TRBV6-5; 9 nucleotides align to TRBD1. CDR3 length: 12 residues. V shed 6 bases, J shed 13 bases, and the junction held 9 bases outside the gene matches. Germline V lookup: CDR1 MNHEY, CDR2 SVGAGI. The CDR3 reads CASRRDREGVFF. The CDR3 DNA reads as TGTGCCAGCAGGAGGGACAGGGAAGGGGTTTTCTTT.

V usage is TRBV5-4 and J usage is TRBJ2-3, with D possibly being TRBD2 (6 bases). CDR1 is SGHNT, CDR2 YYREEE, per germline (reference sequence). The germline V and J ends were trimmed by 7 bases and 1 base, with 22 bases remaining between them. This CDR3 contains 17 residues. The CDR3 DNA sequence: TGTGCCAGCGGCCTCCTGGCGGCGGGGCGGGGCACAGATACGCAGTATTTT. Its translation: CASGLLAAGRGTDTQYF.

The chain is built from TRBV9 and TRBJ2-5, with TRBD2 matching 11 bases. The junction had 2 bases not matched to a gene; V was cut back by 3 bases and J by 4 bases. The CDR3 has 14 amino acids. Per germline, CDR1 SGDLS and CDR2 YYNGEE. Here the CDR3 reads CASSGSGRGETQYF. The DNA for the CDR3 is TGTGCCAGCAGCGGTAGCGGGAGGGGAGAGACCCAGTACTTC.

The CDR3 reads CASSPSRQNTEAFF. DNA for the CDR3: TGTGCCAGCTCACCATCGAGACAGAACACTGAAGCTTTCTTT. This chain connects TRBV18 to TRBJ1-1, with unresolved D. In germline, CDR1 is KGHSH, CDR2 LQKENI. The V end was cut by 2 bases, the J end by 1 base, with 8 bases between. The CDR3 has 14 amino acids.

The chain combines TRBV13 with TRBJ2-7; D gene uncertain. The CDR3 totals 12 residues. The V end lost 5 bases, the J end lost 7 bases, and 12 bases lay between the germline ends. In germline, CDR1 is PRHDT, CDR2 FYEKMQ (reference sequence). This CDR3 reads CASSATVGEQYF. CDR3 coding DNA: TGTGCCAGCAGCGCTACTGTGGGTGAGCAGTACTTC.

This clone was picked up one time. The same CDR3 arises from other DNA sequences in this sample as well. CDR3 in amino acids: CASSLAGTGELFF. CDR3 bases: TGTGCCAGCAGTCTCGCGGGCACCGGGGAGCTGTTTTTT. The J gene is TRBJ2-2, the V gene TRBV27, with D tentatively TRBD2 (5 bases). CDR1 is MNHEY, CDR2 SMNVEV, per germline (reference sequence). The CDR3 is made up of 13 amino acids. V was pared by 5 bases and J by 4 bases, with 8 bases between.

This chain uses TRBV5-1 with TRBJ2-3; TRBD2 agrees at 9 bases. Trimming removed 2 bases from V and 3 bases from J; junction bases left unmatched: 7. There are 16 residues in the CDR3. CDR1 and CDR2 from the germline V gene are SGHRS and YFSETQ. In DNA form, the CDR3 reads TGCGCCAGCAGCTTAATAGCGGGAGTGGGTACAGATACGCAGTATTTT. Translated: CASSLIAGVGTDTQYF. Complete variable domain (other parts from reference TRBV5-1 and TRBJ2-3): KAGVTQTPRYLIKTRGQQVTLSCSPISGHRSVSWYQQTPGQGLQFLFEYFSETQRNKGNFPGRFSGRQFSNSRSEMNVSTLELGDSALYLCASSLIAGVGTDTQYFGPGTRLTVL.

This clone occurred once. The chain has TRBV4-3 and TRBJ2-3, with a tentative D call TRBD2 (6 bases). V was pared by 2 bases and J by 4 bases, with 7 bases between. This CDR3 comprises 13 residues. Germline CDR1 is LGHNA and CDR2 is YSLEER. Here the CDR3 reads CASSQRLADTQYF. The CDR3 nucleotides read TGCGCCAGCAGCCAACGACTAGCAGATACGCAGTATTTT.

The chain links TRBV28 to TRBJ1-2; D is possibly TRBD1 (5 bases). This CDR3 is built from 14 residues. The germline V gene encodes CDR1 MDHEN and CDR2 SYDVKM. Trimming cost V 0 bases and J 0 bases, with 5 bases left between them. For the CDR3, the DNA is TGTGCCAGCAGTTTATGGACAGCTAACTATGGCTACACCTTC. This translates into CASSLWTANYGYTF.

The V call is TRBV5-1, the J call TRBJ2-7; maybe TRBD2 (5 bases). The germline CDR1 and CDR2 sequences are SGHRS and YFSETQ. Trimming took 0 bases from V and 3 from J, leaving 10 bases between them. The CDR3 extends over 14 amino acids. Written as DNA, the CDR3 is TGCGCCAGCAGCTTGGTGAGCGGAAACTACGAGCAGTACTTC. This sequence encodes CASSLVSGNYEQYF. Full variable domain (outside the CDR3, taken from reference TRBV5-1 and TRBJ2-7): KAGVTQTPRYLIKTRGQQVTLSCSPISGHRSVSWYQQTPGQGLQFLFEYFSETQRNKGNFPGRFSGRQFSNSRSEMNVSTLELGDSALYLCASSLVSGNYEQYFGPGTRLTVT.

This sequence joins TRBV5-1 and TRBJ2-7; D remains ambiguous. Germline lookup yields CDR1 SGHRS and CDR2 YFSETQ. The CDR3 consists of 13 residues. Trimming took off 1 base at V and 3 bases at J, with 8 bases between the two ends. The CDR3 sequence: CASSLSEDYEQYF. In DNA form, the CDR3 reads TGCGCCAGCAGCTTGTCCGAGGACTACGAGCAGTACTTC.

This chain joins TRBV18 and TRBJ1-2; the D gene is possibly TRBD1 (5 bases). The length of the CDR3 is 14 residues. Germline assignment: CDR1 KGHSH and CDR2 LQKENI. V lost 1 base, J lost 5 bases, and 11 bases lay in between. CDR3 nucleotides: TGTGCCAGCTCACCACAGGGAAGGGGTTATGGCTACACCTTC. Its translation is CASSPQGRGYGYTF.

This chain links TRBV6-5 with TRBJ2-3; D is perhaps TRBD2 (5 bases). V was shortened by 6 bases and J by 7 bases, with 11 bases between the two germline ends. This CDR3 comprises 12 residues. The germline gives CDR1 MNHEY, CDR2 SVGAGI. The CDR3 nucleotides are TGTGCCAGCAGCCCGGGAACGAATACGCAGTATTTT. Encoded protein: CASSPGTNTQYF.

V gene TRBV4-1 combines with J gene TRBJ2-2, with D possibly being TRBD2 (5 bases). The CDR3 has 16 residues. In germline, CDR1 is MGHRA, CDR2 YSYEKL. V was trimmed by 4 bases and J by 7 bases, leaving 19 bases between them. The CDR3 loop reads CASSRLPGSPGGELFF. The CDR3 nucleotides are TGCGCCAGCAGCCGGCTTCCGGGAAGCCCGGGCGGGGAGCTGTTTTTT.

The rearrangement joins TRBV7-2 to TRBJ1-2; unclear D gene. From germline, CDR1 is SGHTA and CDR2 FQGNSA. The CDR3 is made up of 13 amino acids. V lost 1 base to trimming and J lost 4 bases, with 7 bases between them. CDR3 amino acids: CASSLGLLYGYTF. CDR3 DNA: TGTGCCAGCAGCTTAGGCCTACTCTATGGCTACACCTTC.

The chain is built from TRBV19 and TRBJ1-1; 10 nucleotides line up with TRBD1. V dropped 5 bases and J dropped 6; count of bases not matched to a gene: 6. CDR1 is LNHDA and CDR2 is SQIVND in the germline V gene (reference sequence). There are 14 residues in the CDR3. The CDR3 region has the DNA TGTGCCAGTAGTGCGGGACAGGGGATGGCTGAAGCTTTCTTT. Protein product: CASSAGQGMAEAFF. Variable domain in full (rest from reference TRBV19 and TRBJ1-1): DGGITQSPKYLFRKEGQNVTLSCEQNLNHDAMYWYRQDPGQGLRLIYYSQIVNDFQKGDIAEGYSVSREKKESFPLTVTSAQKNPTAFYLCASSAGQGMAEAFFGQGTRLTVV.

This clone was recorded a few times. The genes are TRBV12-5 and TRBJ1-1, with no clear D. Per germline, CDR1 LGHNT and CDR2 FRNRAP. This CDR3 is 11 amino acids long. The V gene lost 2 bases and the J gene lost 5 bases, with 3 bases spanning the gap. The CDR3, as DNA: TGTGCTAGTGGTTTGAGGACTGAAGCTTTCTTT. Protein product: CASGLRTEAFF.